Below, 20 T cell receptor beta chains from the same sample are listed, as sequenced in a study of chemoradiotherapy in HPV16-positive cancers. Profiling relied on immunoSEQ multiplex PCR, and the TCRdb table lists in-frame clones only, not all of them. This table holds about 39,000 clones, under 80% found once. The material sequenced was blood, taken from a patient who underwent chemoradiotherapy. Every receptor here comes from a human donor with HPV-associated anogenital cancer.

V is TRBV10-3 and J is TRBJ1-3; the D is unclear. V lost 7 bases, J lost 0 bases, and 10 bases lay in between. Germline loops: CDR1 ENHRY, CDR2 SYGVKD. This CDR3 has 14 residues. CDR3 sequence reads: CAITKENSGNTIYF. In nucleotides, the CDR3 is TGTGCCATCACAAAGGAAAACTCTGGAAACACCATATATTTT.

The rearrangement links TRBV10-3 to TRBJ1-3; D is unresolved. The ends were cut back, 2 bases at V and 4 bases at J, with 12 bases in the middle. This CDR3 contains 15 residues. Germline V gene sequence: CDR1 ENHRY, CDR2 SYGVKD. The CDR3 bases are TGTGCCATCAGTGAGCGCCTTGGGATGGGAAACACCATATATTTT. Translation: CAISERLGMGNTIYF.

This clone has just a few counts. The chain uses TRBV18 and TRBJ1-1, with 8 bases identical to TRBD1. J gave up 3 bases and V 2 bases, and 2 bases lay outside the gene matches. Germline V CDR1 and CDR2: KGHSH, LQKENI. The CDR3 totals 14 residues. For the CDR3, the DNA is TGTGCCAGCTCACCAACAGGGGGGGACACTGAAGCTTTCTTT. Its protein product is CASSPTGGDTEAFF.

The chain recombines TRBV6-5 with TRBJ1-2, with D tentatively TRBD1 (5 bases). This CDR3 has 13 amino acids. Germline CDR1 is MNHEY and CDR2 is SVGAGI. Trimming removed 3 bases from V and 4 bases from J, with 9 bases in between. The CDR3 protein is CASSYGDGYGYTF. CDR3 sequence (DNA): TGTGCCAGCAGTTATGGGGACGGCTATGGCTACACCTTC.

J is TRBJ2-7 and V is TRBV6-5, with TRBD1 identical over 7 bases. CDR1 is MNHEY, CDR2 SVGAGI, per germline. The CDR3 contains 15 residues. The trim removed 5 bases at V and 6 bases at J, leaving 13 bases unmatched. CDR3 sequence reads: CASSPLTGRAGEQYF. The CDR3 bases are TGTGCCAGCAGTCCGCTGACAGGGCGGGCGGGCGAGCAGTACTTC.

The chain links TRBV11-1 to TRBJ2-3; 9 bases are a match to TRBD2. With V trimmed by 5 bases and J by 8 bases, 17 bases remained unmatched. CDR1 is SGHAT and CDR2 is FQDESV in the germline V gene (reference sequence). The CDR3 runs 17 residues. The CDR3 DNA is TGTGCCAGCAGCGGCGGGGGGGCCAAACTACCGTCCGGTACGCAGTATTTT. Translating gives CASSGGGAKLPSGTQYF.

The chain is built from TRBV7-8 and TRBJ2-3; 9 bases fit TRBD2. CDR1 SGHVS and CDR2 FQNEAQ come from the germline V gene. V shed 6 bases and J 0 bases; nucleotides not matched to a gene: 16. The CDR3 extends over 19 amino acids. The CDR3 reads CASRRRLAGPPSSTDTQYF. The CDR3 region has the DNA TGTGCCAGCAGGCGAAGGCTAGCGGGGCCCCCCTCTAGCACAGATACGCAGTATTTT.

The chain has TRBV6-6 and TRBJ1-5, with no clear D. The CDR3 contains 14 residues. Germline lookup yields CDR1 MNHNY and CDR2 SVGAGI (reference sequence). The germline V and J ends were trimmed by 8 bases and 0 bases, with 11 bases remaining between them. DNA for the CDR3: TGTGCCAGCGGAGCAGTAAATAGCAATCAGCCCCAGCATTTT. It is translated as CASGAVNSNQPQHF.

The sample holds a few counts of this clone. The chain carries TRBV6-4 and TRBJ1-1, with D tentatively TRBD1 (5 bases). The germline V and J ends were trimmed by 5 bases and 1 base, with 8 bases remaining between them. The V gene's germline CDR1 is MRHNA and CDR2 SNTAGT. The CDR3 is 13 residues long. CDR3 coding DNA: TGTGCCAGCAGTCTCGACAGGAACACTGAAGCTTTCTTT. Translation gives CASSLDRNTEAFF.

The V and J genes are TRBV9 and TRBJ2-3; tentatively, D is TRBD2 (7 bases). V lost 4 bases and J lost 5, with 20 bases in between. The CDR3 is 16 residues long. Per the germline V gene, CDR1 is SGDLS and CDR2 is YYNGEE. The CDR3 DNA follows: TGTGCCAGCAGCATTCTTGATGGGGGGGCCGTAGATACGCAGTATTTT. It codes for CASSILDGGAVDTQYF.

The chain employs TRBV7-2 and TRBJ1-2; 8 positions match TRBD1. CDR3 length: 14 amino acids. J gave up 7 bases and V 7 bases, and 11 bases lay outside the gene matches. Germline V lookup: CDR1 SGHTA, CDR2 FQGNSA. CDR3 in amino acids: CASTDGQGRGGYTF. In DNA, the CDR3 is TGTGCCAGCACCGATGGACAGGGCCGAGGTGGCTACACCTTC. Full variable domain (outside the CDR3, taken from reference TRBV7-2 and TRBJ1-2): GAGVSQSPSNKVTEKGKDVELRCDPISGHTALYWYRQSLGQGLEFLIYFQGNSAPDKSGLPSDRFSAERTGGSVSTLTIQRTQQEDSAVYLCASTDGQGRGGYTFGSGTRLTVV.

The V gene is TRBV2, the J gene TRBJ1-2; D is possibly TRBD1 (5 bases). The CDR3 is made up of 14 amino acids. The V end lost 2 bases, the J end lost 7 bases, and 14 bases lay between the germline ends. Germline V gene data show CDR1 as SNHLY and CDR2 as FYNNEI. In DNA, the CDR3 is TGTGCCAGCAGTGAATTGGGGACCCAGGGTGGCTACACCTTC. It specifies CASSELGTQGGYTF. The whole variable domain, filled in from reference TRBV2 and TRBJ1-2, reads EPEVTQTPSHQVTQMGQEVILRCVPISNHLYFYWYRQILGQKVEFLVSFYNNEISEKSEIFDDQFSVERPDGSNFTLKIRSTKLEDSAMYFCASSELGTQGGYTFGSGTRLTVV.

This sequence joins TRBV5-1 and TRBJ2-1, with TRBD1 as a possible D gene (6 bases). Germline V lookup: CDR1 SGHRS, CDR2 YFSETQ. The V gene lost 7 bases and the J gene lost 6 bases, with 20 bases spanning the gap. The CDR3 runs 15 residues. This chain's CDR3 is CASHVGAQGSNEQFF. DNA for the CDR3: TGCGCCAGCCACGTGGGGGCTCAAGGTAGCAATGAGCAGTTCTTC. The entire variable domain, with the rest obtained from reference TRBV5-1 and TRBJ2-1, is as follows: KAGVTQTPRYLIKTRGQQVTLSCSPISGHRSVSWYQQTPGQGLQFLFEYFSETQRNKGNFPGRFSGRQFSNSRSEMNVSTLELGDSALYLCASHVGAQGSNEQFFGPGTRLTVL.

This chain connects TRBV5-6 to TRBJ2-3, with a possible D match to TRBD1 (5 bases). The germline V gene encodes CDR1 SGHDT and CDR2 YYEEEE. The CDR3 is 13 amino acids. V was clipped by 2 bases and J by 2 bases, with 6 bases between them. The CDR3: CASSFGHTDTQYF. The CDR3, as DNA: TGTGCCAGCAGCTTCGGACACACAGATACGCAGTATTTT.

The chain has TRBV9 and TRBJ1-2, with D tentatively TRBD1 (6 bases). The CDR3 is 14 residues long. Germline V gene data show CDR1 as SGDLS and CDR2 as YYNGEE. V dropped 4 bases and J dropped 5 bases, with 15 bases sitting between them. In DNA form, the CDR3 reads TGTGCCAGCAGCCCCGGGGGGGGCCGTTATGGCTACACCTTC. Its translation: CASSPGGGRYGYTF.

In the case of this clone: At one of its ends the junction is not consistent with the germline gene, which may arise from a read error. The CDR3 here is CASGLADGTSDF. For the CDR3, the DNA is TGTGCTAGTGGTTTGGCTGACGGGACTAGCGACTTC. The rearrangement uses TRBV12-5 and TRBJ2-5; 10 nucleotides match TRBD2. This CDR3 region has 12 residues. Germline CDR1 reads LGHNT; CDR2 reads FRNRAP.

The chain combines TRBV19 with TRBJ2-1, with 15 nucleotides matching TRBD2. The CDR3 consists of 20 residues. Unmatched junction bases numbered 10, after V lost 4 bases and J lost 0 bases. Germline CDR1 and CDR2: LNHDA and SQIVND (reference sequence). The CDR3 coding sequence is TGTGCCAGTAGTACCCGGGGACTAGCGGGGGGCCTACACTCCTACAATGAGCAGTTCTTC. It encodes CASSTRGLAGGLHSYNEQFF.

V and J are TRBV5-1 and TRBJ2-1; possibly TRBD1 for D (6 bases). CDR1 is SGHRS and CDR2 is YFSETQ in the germline V gene. CDR3 length: 16 residues. V was clipped by 4 bases and J by 0 bases, with 14 bases between them. This CDR3 is CASSPRQGISYNEQFF. DNA for the CDR3: TGCGCCAGCAGCCCCCGGCAGGGGATCTCCTACAATGAGCAGTTCTTC.

V is TRBV7-2 and J is TRBJ2-7; D tentatively fits TRBD1 or TRBD2 (5 bases each). The germline V gene has CDR1 SGHTA and CDR2 FQGNSA. V lost 5 bases and J lost 6, with 17 bases in between. This CDR3 comprises 14 residues. The CDR3 reads CASSQGRVDFEQYF. CDR3 bases: TGTGCCAGCAGCCAGGGACGGGTAGACTTCGAGCAGTACTTC.

This rearrangement joins TRBV12-5 to TRBJ2-5; 7 positions agree with TRBD1. Germline V CDR1 and CDR2: LGHNT, FRNRAP. V lost 0 bases and J lost 5; bases outside the gene matches: 6. The CDR3 spans 15 residues. As DNA, the CDR3 is TGTGCTAGTGGTTTGGTTGTGGACAGGACGGAGACCCAGTACTTC. This translates into CASGLVVDRTETQYF.